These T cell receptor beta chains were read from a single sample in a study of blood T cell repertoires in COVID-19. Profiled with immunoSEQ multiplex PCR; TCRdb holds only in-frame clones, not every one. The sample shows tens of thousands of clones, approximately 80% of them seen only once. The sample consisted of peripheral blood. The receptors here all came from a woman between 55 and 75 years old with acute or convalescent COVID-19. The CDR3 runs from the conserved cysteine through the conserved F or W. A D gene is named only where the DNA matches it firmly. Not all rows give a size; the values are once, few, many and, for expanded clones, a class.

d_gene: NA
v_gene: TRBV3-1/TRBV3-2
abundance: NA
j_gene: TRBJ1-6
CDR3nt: TGTGCCAGCAGCCAGGGACTCGCAGGGACCAACAATTCACCCCTCCACTTT
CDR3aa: CASSQGLAGTNNSPLHF

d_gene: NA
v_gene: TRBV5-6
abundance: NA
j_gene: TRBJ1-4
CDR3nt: TGTGCCAGCAGCCGCTGGTATGCGGCTAATGAAAAACTGTTTTTT
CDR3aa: CASSRWYAANEKLFF

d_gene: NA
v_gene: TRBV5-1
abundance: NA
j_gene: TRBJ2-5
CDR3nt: TGCGCCAGCAGCTTGGCCGAAGAGACCCAGTACTTC
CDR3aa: CASSLAEETQYF

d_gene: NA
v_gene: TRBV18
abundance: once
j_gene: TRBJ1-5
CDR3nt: TGTGCCAGCTCACCGGGGGGGAGCAATCAGCCCCAGCATTTT
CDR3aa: CASSPGGSNQPQHF

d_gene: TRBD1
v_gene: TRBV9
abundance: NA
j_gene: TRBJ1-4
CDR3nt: TGTGCCAGCAGCGTAGATTGGGGGACAGGGGTTGAAAAACTGTTTTTT
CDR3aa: CASSVDWGTGVEKLFF

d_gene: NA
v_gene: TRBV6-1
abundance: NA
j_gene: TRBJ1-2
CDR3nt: TGTGCCAGCAGTGAACCTTTCGGGGGGACTCGTGGCTACACCTTC
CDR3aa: CASSEPFGGTRGYTF

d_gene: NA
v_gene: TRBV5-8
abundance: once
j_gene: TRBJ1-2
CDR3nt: TGTGCCAGCAGCTTGGCCTCTGTCTATGGCTACACCTTC
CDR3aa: CASSLASVYGYTF

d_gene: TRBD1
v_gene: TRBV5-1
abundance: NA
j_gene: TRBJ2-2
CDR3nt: TGCGCCAGCAGCTGGGGACAGACGCCCGCCGGGGAGCTGTTTTTT
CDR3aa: CASSWGQTPAGELFF

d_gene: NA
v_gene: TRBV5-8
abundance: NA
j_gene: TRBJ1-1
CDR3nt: TGTGCCAGCAGCTTGTCAGTGCGGATGGTCACTGAAGCTTTCTTT
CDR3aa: CASSLSVRMVTEAFF

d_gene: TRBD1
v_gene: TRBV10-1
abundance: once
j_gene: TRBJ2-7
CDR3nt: TGCGCCACTTCGGACAGGGCCTACGAGCAGTACTTC
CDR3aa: CATSDRAYEQYF

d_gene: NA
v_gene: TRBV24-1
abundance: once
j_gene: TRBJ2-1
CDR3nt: TGTGCCACCAGTGATTTGGTGGGGCTCAATGAGCAGTTCTTC
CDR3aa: CATSDLVGLNEQFF

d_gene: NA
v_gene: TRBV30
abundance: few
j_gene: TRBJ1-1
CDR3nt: TGTGCCTGGAGTGTACGGGGAGGGACTGAAGCTTTCTTT
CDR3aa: CAWSVRGGTEAFF

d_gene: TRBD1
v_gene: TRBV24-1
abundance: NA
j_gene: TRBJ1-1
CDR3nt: TGTGCCACCAGTGGCACCGGGACAGGGGGCCGGAACACTGAAGCTTTCTTT
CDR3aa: CATSGTGTGGRNTEAFF

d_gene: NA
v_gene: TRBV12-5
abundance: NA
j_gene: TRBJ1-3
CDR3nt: TGTGCTAGTCGCTCCCCAGTCTCATCTGGAAACACCATATATTTT
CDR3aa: CASRSPVSSGNTIYF

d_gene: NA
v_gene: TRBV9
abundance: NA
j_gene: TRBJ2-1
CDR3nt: TGTGCCAGCAGCACTACGGGGACTGTAATTGGGAATGAGCAGTTCTTC
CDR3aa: CASSTTGTVIGNEQFF

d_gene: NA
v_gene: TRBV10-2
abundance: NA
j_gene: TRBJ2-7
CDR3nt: TGCGCCAGCAGTGACAGACCAGGATACGAGCAGTACTTC
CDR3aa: CASSDRPGYEQYF

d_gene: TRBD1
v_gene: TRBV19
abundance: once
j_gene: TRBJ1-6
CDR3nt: TGTGCCAGTAGTCCACGGACAGGGAATTCACCCCTCCACTTT
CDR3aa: CASSPRTGNSPLHF

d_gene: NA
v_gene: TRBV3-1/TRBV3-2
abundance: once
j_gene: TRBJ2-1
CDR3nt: TGTGCCAGCAGCCACGGAGCCACCTCCTACAATGAGCAGTTCTTC
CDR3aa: CASSHGATSYNEQFF